Presented here are 28 T cell receptor beta chains from one specimen sequenced in a study of cytomegalovirus exposure and HLA in healthy donors. Sequencing was performed with immunoSEQ multiplex PCR; in TCRdb, only in-frame clones are kept and a portion is missing. This table holds about 150,000 clones, 86% found once. The sequencing sample was made of PBMCs. The receptors originated from a human donor in good health.

Only one count was recorded for this clone. The genes are TRBV6-1 and TRBJ2-7; a possible D gene is TRBD1 (5 bases). This CDR3 is built from 14 residues. Germline CDR1 and CDR2: MNHNS and SASEGT. Trimming took 1 base from V and 3 from J, leaving 10 bases between them. CDR3 amino acids: CASSEGRVVYEQYF. CDR3 in DNA: TGTGCCAGCAGTGAAGGCAGGGTGGTCTACGAGCAGTACTTC.

The chain carries TRBV30 and TRBJ1-4; no clear D. The CDR3 runs to 13 residues. Trimming removed 2 bases from V and 8 bases from J, with 12 bases in between. CDR1 is GTSNPN and CDR2 is SVGIG in the germline V gene (reference sequence). CDR3: CAWSSRTGEKLFF. The CDR3 DNA follows: TGTGCCTGGAGTTCACGGACGGGGGAAAAACTGTTTTTT.

The chain recombines TRBV19 with TRBJ1-2; D ambiguous. Germline V gives CDR1 LNHDA, CDR2 SQIVND (reference sequence). There are 11 residues in the CDR3. Trimming left V 8 bases short and J 8 bases short, with 12 bases between. CDR3 in DNA: TGTGCCAGTCCACCCACATCCGGCTACACCTTC. This encodes CASPPTSGYTF.

The chain recombines TRBV5-4 with TRBJ1-2; D perhaps matches TRBD1 (6 bases). Per germline, CDR1 SGHNT and CDR2 YYREEE (reference sequence). Between the trimmed V and J ends, which lost 0 bases and 4 bases, there was a span of 13 bases. CDR3 length equals 15 residues. CDR3 sequence: CASSLGQTGPYGYTF. Here the CDR3 DNA reads TGTGCCAGCAGCTTGGGTCAAACAGGGCCCTATGGCTACACCTTC.

This chain connects TRBV19 to TRBJ1-1; 10 nucleotides align to TRBD1. Trimming took 6 bases from V and 0 from J; bases not matched to a gene: 7. Per germline, CDR1 LNHDA and CDR2 SQIVND (reference sequence). This CDR3 has 16 amino acids. The CDR3: CASRPRDRGMNTEAFF. CDR3 DNA: TGTGCCAGTAGACCGCGGGACAGGGGAATGAACACTGAAGCTTTCTTT.

The chain has TRBV18 and TRBJ1-2, with 7 bases identical to TRBD1. V was pared by 5 bases and J by 2 bases, with 11 bases of the junction left unmatched. In germline, CDR1 is KGHSH, CDR2 LQKENI. The CDR3 has 16 amino acids. CDR3 coding DNA: TGTGCCAGCTCAATTCCGAGCGAGACAGGGAACTATGGCTACACCTTC. It yields the protein CASSIPSETGNYGYTF.

A single count supports this clone. The chain is built from TRBV9 and TRBJ2-7; TRBD2 matches 9 bases. The germline gives CDR1 SGDLS, CDR2 YYNGEE. Trimming took 3 bases from V and 6 from J; bases not matched to a gene: 10. The CDR3 loop spans 15 amino acids. The CDR3 protein is CASSGRGGLEGEQYF. CDR3 sequence (DNA): TGTGCCAGCAGCGGGCGGGGGGGACTAGAGGGCGAGCAGTACTTC.

The chain recombines TRBV18 with TRBJ2-5; D remains ambiguous. Between the trimmed V and J ends, which lost 1 base and 3 bases, there was a span of 6 bases. This CDR3 spans 13 amino acids. Germline V CDR1 and CDR2: KGHSH, LQKENI. CDR3 bases: TGTGCCAGCTCACCACTAACGGAAGAGACCCAGTACTTC. Encoded protein: CASSPLTEETQYF.

The V and J genes are TRBV27 and TRBJ2-2; 7 nucleotides align to TRBD1. V shed 2 bases and J 4 bases; nucleotides not matched to a gene: 4. Germline CDR1 is MNHEY and CDR2 is SMNVEV (reference sequence). CDR3 length equals 15 residues. The CDR3 DNA sequence: TGTGCCAGCAGTTTAGCCACAGGGGTCACCGGGGAGCTGTTTTTT. Amino acids: CASSLATGVTGELFF.

The V gene is TRBV28, the J gene TRBJ1-5; 7 nucleotides align to TRBD1. Per germline, CDR1 MDHEN and CDR2 SYDVKM. This CDR3 comprises 14 residues. Trimming took 6 bases from V and 5 from J; bases not matched to a gene: 7. This CDR3 reads CASSAGTAYQPQHF. In DNA, the CDR3 is TGTGCCAGCAGCGCCGGGACAGCCTATCAGCCCCAGCATTTT.

This clone showed up just a few times. The chain uses TRBV6-5 and TRBJ1-2; 9 bases are a match to TRBD1. Germline V lookup: CDR1 MNHEY, CDR2 SVGAGI. The CDR3 runs 15 residues. V was clipped by 5 bases and J by 4 bases; unmatched bases: 8. The CDR3 nucleotides read TGTGCCAGCAGTACCATTCGACAGGGGGTCTATGGCTACACCTTC. Protein: CASSTIRQGVYGYTF.

The V gene is TRBV14, the J gene TRBJ2-1, with 8 positions matching TRBD2. The CDR3 sequence is 13 residues long. V was pared by 3 bases and J by 6 bases, with 1 base of the junction left unmatched. Germline V CDR1 and CDR2: SGHDN, FVKESK. CDR3 loop: CASSQGLVNEQFF. In nucleotides, the CDR3 is TGTGCCAGCAGCCAGGGACTAGTCAATGAGCAGTTCTTC.

The V call is TRBV2, the J call TRBJ1-4, with 7 bases lining up with TRBD1. Germline V gene lookup returns CDR1 SNHLY and CDR2 FYNNEI. The CDR3 is made up of 13 amino acids. V was pared by 6 bases and J by 13 bases, with 11 bases of the junction left unmatched. The CDR3 sequence: CASSSISQGGLFF. CDR3 bases: TGTGCCAGCAGCTCGATTTCTCAGGGGGGACTGTTTTTT.

This clone was detected a few times. The rearrangement links TRBV19 to TRBJ1-5, with 8 bases fitting TRBD1. V gave up 6 bases and J gave up 4 bases; unmatched junction bases: 8. The CDR3 extends over 15 amino acids. Germline CDR1 reads LNHDA; CDR2 reads SQIVND (reference sequence). The CDR3 is CASSPRQGHNQPQHF. CDR3 in DNA: TGTGCCAGTAGCCCTCGACAGGGGCATAATCAGCCCCAGCATTTT.

This clone showed up just once. The genes are TRBV14 and TRBJ2-3; D is possibly TRBD1 (5 bases). This CDR3 comprises 14 residues. Trimming took 6 bases from V and 6 from J, leaving 16 bases between them. Germline V gives CDR1 SGHDN, CDR2 FVKESK. The CDR3 region is CASSLGLSGDTQYF. As DNA, the CDR3 is TGTGCCAGCAGTCTAGGGCTGTCAGGGGATACGCAGTATTTT.

The rearrangement links TRBV6-6 to TRBJ1-4; 9 positions agree with TRBD1. The germline V gene has CDR1 MNHNY and CDR2 SVGAGI (reference sequence). V lost 4 bases and J lost 6; bases outside the gene matches: 9. This CDR3 is built from 16 residues. Here the CDR3 DNA reads TGTGCCAGCAGTTTTGGGACAGGGAGGGATTATGAAAAACTGTTTTTT. It translates to CASSFGTGRDYEKLFF.

This clone was picked up one time. The rearrangement joins TRBV27 to TRBJ2-1; D gene unclear. CDR3 size: 11 residues. Germline CDR1 MNHEY, CDR2 SMNVEV (reference sequence). With 9 bases removed from V and 8 bases from J, the gap between germline ends came to 11 bases. CDR3 sequence: CASTEVHEQFF. The CDR3 bases are TGTGCCAGTACCGAGGTACATGAGCAGTTCTTC.

CDR3 nucleotide sequence: TGTGCCAGCAGTGACTCGAGGACAGGGTCAAGGGGCTACACCTTC. Encoded protein: CASSDSRTGSRGYTF. V and J are TRBV6-4 and TRBJ1-2; 8 positions agree with TRBD1. Germline values: CDR1 MRHNA, CDR2 SNTAGT. This CDR3 has 15 residues. The ends lost 0 bases at V and 8 bases at J; junction bases unmatched: 8.

J is TRBJ1-3 and V is TRBV5-1, with D possibly being TRBD1 (6 bases). Looked up from germline, CDR1 is SGHRS and CDR2 is YFSETQ. CDR3 size: 15 residues. Deletions cut 0 bases from V and 2 bases from J, with 9 bases between. The CDR3 is CASSLGTGTGNTIYF. The CDR3 DNA follows: TGCGCCAGCAGCTTGGGAACAGGGACTGGAAACACCATATATTTT.

This chain joins TRBV28 and TRBJ2-7; 10 nucleotides line up with TRBD2. V lost 7 bases to trimming and J lost 4 bases; unmatched junction nucleotides: 13. Germline V CDR1 and CDR2: MDHEN, SYDVKM. This CDR3 region has 16 residues. CDR3 amino acids: CASIPIAGGVWYEQYF. CDR3 nucleotides: TGTGCCAGCATTCCGATAGCGGGAGGAGTCTGGTACGAGCAGTACTTC. Looking up the rest from reference TRBV28 and TRBJ2-7 gives the full variable domain: DVKVTQSSRYLVKRTGEKVFLECVQDMDHENMFWYRQDPGLGLRLIYFSYDVKMKEKGDIPEGYSVSREKKERFSLILESASTNQTSMYLCASIPIAGGVWYEQYFGPGTRLTVT.

The chain employs TRBV5-1 and TRBJ1-6, with D unclear. This CDR3 is built from 13 residues. V was shortened by 0 bases and J by 10 bases, with 8 bases between the two germline ends. Germline CDR1 SGHRS, CDR2 YFSETQ. The CDR3 loop reads CASSLAGRSPLHF. In nucleotides, the CDR3 is TGCGCCAGCAGCTTGGCGGGGAGGTCACCCCTCCACTTT. Using reference TRBV5-1 and TRBJ1-6 for the parts outside the CDR3, the full variable domain is KAGVTQTPRYLIKTRGQQVTLSCSPISGHRSVSWYQQTPGQGLQFLFEYFSETQRNKGNFPGRFSGRQFSNSRSEMNVSTLELGDSALYLCASSLAGRSPLHFGNGTRLTVT.

The V gene is TRBV18, the J gene TRBJ2-7; D unclear. This CDR3 region has 17 residues. Germline-derived CDR1 and CDR2 are KGHSH and LQKENI. V lost 3 bases, J lost 6 bases, and 24 bases lay in between. The CDR3 protein is CASSPLFPEPYIREQYF. CDR3 sequence (DNA): TGTGCCAGCTCACCTCTATTTCCGGAGCCATATATTCGCGAGCAGTACTTC.

This sequence joins TRBV2 and TRBJ2-3, with D unclear. The CDR3 length is 12 residues. V was clipped by 5 bases and J by 3 bases, with 6 bases between them. Germline V CDR1 and CDR2: SNHLY, FYNNEI. The CDR3 reads CASSRSTDTQYF. CDR3 coding DNA: TGTGCCAGCAGTAGGAGTACAGATACGCAGTATTTT.

The chain couples TRBV5-1 to TRBJ1-1; TRBD1 agrees at 9 bases. CDR3 length: 15 amino acids. The ends lost 3 bases at V and 2 bases at J; junction bases unmatched: 5. Germline V gene lookup returns CDR1 SGHRS and CDR2 YFSETQ. This CDR3 reads CASSSTGGINTEAFF. CDR3 DNA: TGCGCCAGCAGCTCAACAGGGGGCATCAACACTGAAGCTTTCTTT.

The CDR3 DNA sequence: TGTGCCAGCAGCTCATACACAGGATCCGGGGAGCTGTTTTTT. Its protein product is CASSSYTGSGELFF. The chain is built from TRBV5-6 and TRBJ2-2, with D possibly TRBD1 on 5 matching bases. Trimming shortened V by 3 bases and J by 6 bases, and 12 bases separated the two germline ends. Looked up from germline, CDR1 is SGHDT and CDR2 is YYEEEE. The CDR3 runs 14 residues.

This sequence joins TRBV29-1 and TRBJ1-1; unclear D gene. The CDR3 has 12 residues. The ends were cut back, 7 bases at V and 1 base at J, with 10 bases in the middle. Germline V gene data show CDR1 as SQVTM and CDR2 as ANQGSEA. As DNA, the CDR3 is TGCAGCGGCCGACATCCGAACACTGAAGCTTTCTTT. Translated: CSGRHPNTEAFF.

The rearrangement joins TRBV18 to TRBJ2-5, with D perhaps matching TRBD2 (5 bases). Germline loops: CDR1 KGHSH, CDR2 LQKENI. The CDR3 loop spans 14 amino acids. V was cut by 6 bases and J by 5 bases, with 16 bases left in between. Here the CDR3 DNA reads TGTGCCAGCTCGGGCGACGGGGTAAGGGAGACCCAGTACTTC. The encoded protein is CASSGDGVRETQYF.

V gene TRBV9 combines with J gene TRBJ2-1; weak D call: TRBD2 (5 bases). Germline assignment: CDR1 SGDLS and CDR2 YYNGEE. V was clipped by 3 bases and J by 3 bases, with 13 bases between them. The CDR3 sequence is 15 residues long. CDR3 protein: CASSASGIDYNEQFF. CDR3 sequence (DNA): TGTGCCAGCAGCGCGAGCGGAATTGACTACAATGAGCAGTTCTTC.